This T cell receptor beta chain was captured in a study of vaccination and CD4 T cells after COVID-19. For the study at large: SARS-CoV-2 PCR on nasal swabs had been positive for the convalescent patients; nine were mild and one was severe.

This clonotype was picked up one time. Its antigen is unknown. The CDR3 extends over 14 amino acids. The V end lost 3 bases, the J end lost 7 bases, and 15 bases lay between the germline ends. Germline loops: CDR1 MNHEY, CDR2 SMNVEV (reference sequence). The sample's treatment: approximately 11-day PBMC culture with coronavirus spike peptide pools or control peptides (ViraFEST assay). With the Oncomine TCR Beta short-read assay, DNA from cultured CD4+ T cells was sequenced. TCRdb fed the PCR reads into MiXCR, producing one record per CDR3 protein. The sample records 15,000 to 20,000 distinct CDR3 sequences, roughly 50% being singletons.

Sequencing was carried out using CD4+ T cells from blood, cultured in vitro. This chain links TRBV27 with TRBJ1-2; a weak D match, TRBD1 (5 bases). The sequence derives from a human donor who had recovered from COVID-19. The CDR3 DNA sequence: TGTGCCAGCAGTTTTCAGGGCGCGCGGACTGGCTACACCTTC. Amino acid sequence: CASSFQGARTGYTF.